This T cell receptor beta chain was captured in a study of vaccination effects on CD4 cells after COVID-19. Only in-frame clones appear in the TCRdb table, and some are missing; sequencing was by immunoSEQ multiplex PCR. The sample records some 70,000 clones, 80% to 85% being singletons. Germline CDR1 reads SGHNT; CDR2 reads YYREEE (reference sequence). This CDR3 comprises 14 residues. The junction had 6 bases not matched to a gene; V was cut back by 5 bases and J by 2 bases. Using viral peptide pools, the ViraFEST assay grew out antigen-specific CD4+ T cells prior to sequencing. CD4+ T cell isolation took place after approximately 11 days of culture. Vaccine administered to participants consisted of two doses of either BNT162b2 or mRNA-1273. In regard to this clone: Its specificity is not known.

The receptor was derived from a human donor who received a COVID-19 vaccine. The rearrangement joins TRBV5-4 to TRBJ2-5; 7 bases align to TRBD2. The material was CD4+ T cells from PBMCs cultured with HCoV-229E spike peptides, obtained after COVID-19 vaccination. The CDR3 DNA is TGTGCCAGCAGTGGGGGGGTGCGTCAAGAGACCCAGTACTTC. Translating gives CASSGGVRQETQYF.